This T cell receptor (beta chain) was captured in a study of CD8 T cells in Susac syndrome. Findings of the study overall: By the study's own acknowledgment, its TCR sequencing and HLA analysis included relatively few individuals.

The sequenced target, TCR beta, came from blood CD8+ and CD4+ T cells. Reverse transcription of about 0.45 to 1 ug RNA was carried out with random hexamers. An immunoSEQ multiplex PCR generated amplified TCR beta CDR3 products spanning 54 Vbeta and 13 Jbeta. TCRdb reanalysed the immunoSEQ multiplex PCR reads using MiXCR and keeps one entry per CDR3 protein. The data show some 200,000 distinct CDR3 sequences, with over 90% seen just once and roughly 0.088% held by the top ten. Concerning this clonotype: As yet, its antigen is unknown.

This sequence originates from a human donor with multiple sclerosis. Sequencing was performed on CD4+ T cells from PBMCs.

The CDR3 reads CAWSPNGYTF. DNA for the CDR3: TGTGCCTGGAGTCCTAATGGCTACACCTTC. The chain carries TRBV30 and TRBJ1-2; D is undetermined. This CDR3 is 10 amino acids long. Looked up from germline, CDR1 is GTSNPN and CDR2 is SVGIG (reference sequence). V gave up 2 bases and J gave up 6 bases, with 4 bases separating them.